A single sample is the source of the 9 T cell receptor beta chains below, sequenced in a study of Graves' ophthalmopathy and Graves' hyperthyroidism. RNA transcripts were the template, and TCR beta CDR3 regions were amplified from them. HTBI primers primed a first-round RT-PCR, and a second-round multiplex PCR followed. TCRdb fed the multiplex PCR reads into MiXCR, producing one record per CDR3 protein. The sample comprises approximately 640,000 distinct CDR3 sequences, just over 40% of which are singletons, and under 3.5% rests with the top ten. Sequencing used peripheral blood. The receptor set was obtained from an adult man with Graves' ophthalmopathy.

The chain recombines TRBV7-9 with TRBJ2-2; 9 bases line up with TRBD1. The CDR3 has 17 residues. With V trimmed by 5 bases and J by 2 bases, 9 bases remained unmatched. Germline lookup yields CDR1 SEHNR and CDR2 FQNEAQ (reference sequence). For the CDR3, the DNA is TGTGCCAGCAGCACACCGGGACAGGGCTACAACACCGGGGAGCTGTTTTTT. Protein sequence: CASSTPGQGYNTGELFF.

In its sample, this clonotype was seen a few times. V gene TRBV6-5 combines with J gene TRBJ1-5, with D perhaps TRBD1 (5 bases). Per the germline V gene, CDR1 is MNHEY and CDR2 is SVGAGI. CDR3 length: 16 residues. V was pared by 6 bases and J by 1 base, with 16 bases between. CDR3 DNA sequence: TGTGCCAGCAGCCCCAGGGCGGGGAGGAGCAATCAGCCCCAGCATTTT. It translates to CASSPRAGRSNQPQHF.

This clonotype was recorded at least ten times. A junction boundary mismatches the germline segment, possibly from a read error. V and J are TRBV10-3 and TRBJ1-5; D is unresolved. The CDR3 spans 12 residues. Germline values: CDR1 ENHRY, CDR2 SYGVKD. CDR3 sequence reads: CASSEVREPQHF. CDR3 DNA sequence: TGTGCCAGCAGTGAGGTCCGGGAGCCCCAGCATTTT.

This clonotype was counted many times. The rearrangement joins TRBV11-1 to TRBJ2-5; 8 nucleotides align to TRBD2. CDR1 and CDR2 from the germline V gene are SGHAT and FQDESV (reference sequence). V shed 3 bases and J 3 bases; nucleotides not matched to a gene: 3. The CDR3 sequence is 14 residues long. This chain's CDR3 is CASSFRGRKETQYF. CDR3 bases: TGTGCCAGCAGCTTCCGCGGGAGGAAAGAGACCCAGTACTTC. The full variable domain, with the rest looked up from reference TRBV11-1 and TRBJ2-5, is EAEVAQSPRYKITEKSQAVAFWCDPISGHATLYWYRQILGQGPELLVQFQDESVVDDSQLPKDRFSAERLKGVDSTLKIQPAELGDSAMYLCASSFRGRKETQYFGPGTRLLVL.

Turning to this clonotype: A much larger clone lies one base from this, so it may be a read error. The chain is built from TRBV7-2 and TRBJ1-4, with D perhaps TRBD1 (6 bases). Germline values: CDR1 SGHTA, CDR2 FQGNSA. The CDR3 loop spans 16 amino acids. Written as DNA, the CDR3 is TGTGCCAGCAGCCTTCTTGAGGACAGTCCTAATGACAAACTGTTTTTT. This gives the protein CASSLLEDSPNDKLFF.

This clonotype was observed once. V gene TRBV10-3 combines with J gene TRBJ2-7, with TRBD2 matching over 10 bases. The J call is in doubt because the DNA end fits TRBJ2-1 better. CDR1 and CDR2 from the germline V gene are ENHRY and SYGVKD. CDR3 size: 18 residues. CDR3: CAISASGGTSALSGEQFF. The CDR3 DNA follows: TGTGCCATCAGTGCCTCCGGGGGGACTAGCGCCCTGAGTGGTGAGCAGTTCTTC.

Concerning this clonotype: One end of the junction does not line up with germline, which may come from a read error. This chain uses TRBV7-2 with TRBJ1-6, with D unclear. CDR3 length: 16 residues. Per the germline V gene, CDR1 is SGHTA and CDR2 is FQGNSA. Here the CDR3 DNA reads TGCGCCAGCAGCAACCCTCGCGGCAGGATCGGCTCACCCCTCCACTTT. Amino acids: CASSNPRGRIGSPLHF.

This clonotype showed up many times. The rearrangement links TRBV10-3 to TRBJ2-2; D is uncertain. CDR1 is ENHRY and CDR2 is SYGVKD in the germline V gene. Trimming cost V 7 bases and J 1 base, with 10 bases left between them. The CDR3 consists of 14 residues. CDR3 sequence reads: CAITELGNTGELFF. Here the CDR3 DNA reads TGTGCCATCACCGAGCTGGGGAACACCGGGGAGCTGTTTTTT.

With respect to this clonotype: At one boundary the junction diverges from the germline segment, which might be a read error. The chain carries TRBV20-1 and TRBJ2-7; 13 bases map to TRBD2. This CDR3 spans 16 amino acids. From germline, CDR1 is DFQATT and CDR2 SNEGSKA (reference sequence). As DNA, the CDR3 is TGCAGTGCAGGACTAGCGGGAGTTTCGTTCTCCTACGAGCACTACTTC. Translated, it gives CSAGLAGVSFSYEHYF.